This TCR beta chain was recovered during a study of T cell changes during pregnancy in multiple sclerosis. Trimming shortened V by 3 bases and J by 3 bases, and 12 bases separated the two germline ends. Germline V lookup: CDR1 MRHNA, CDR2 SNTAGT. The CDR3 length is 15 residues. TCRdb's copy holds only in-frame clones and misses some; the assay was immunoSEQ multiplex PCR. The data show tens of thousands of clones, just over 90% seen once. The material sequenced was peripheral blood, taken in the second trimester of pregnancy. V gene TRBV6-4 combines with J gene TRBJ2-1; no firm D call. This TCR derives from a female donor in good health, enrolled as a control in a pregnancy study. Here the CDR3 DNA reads TGTGCCAGCAGTGAGGTTAGCTCCTTCTACAATGAGCAGTTCTTC. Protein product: CASSEVSSFYNEQFF.